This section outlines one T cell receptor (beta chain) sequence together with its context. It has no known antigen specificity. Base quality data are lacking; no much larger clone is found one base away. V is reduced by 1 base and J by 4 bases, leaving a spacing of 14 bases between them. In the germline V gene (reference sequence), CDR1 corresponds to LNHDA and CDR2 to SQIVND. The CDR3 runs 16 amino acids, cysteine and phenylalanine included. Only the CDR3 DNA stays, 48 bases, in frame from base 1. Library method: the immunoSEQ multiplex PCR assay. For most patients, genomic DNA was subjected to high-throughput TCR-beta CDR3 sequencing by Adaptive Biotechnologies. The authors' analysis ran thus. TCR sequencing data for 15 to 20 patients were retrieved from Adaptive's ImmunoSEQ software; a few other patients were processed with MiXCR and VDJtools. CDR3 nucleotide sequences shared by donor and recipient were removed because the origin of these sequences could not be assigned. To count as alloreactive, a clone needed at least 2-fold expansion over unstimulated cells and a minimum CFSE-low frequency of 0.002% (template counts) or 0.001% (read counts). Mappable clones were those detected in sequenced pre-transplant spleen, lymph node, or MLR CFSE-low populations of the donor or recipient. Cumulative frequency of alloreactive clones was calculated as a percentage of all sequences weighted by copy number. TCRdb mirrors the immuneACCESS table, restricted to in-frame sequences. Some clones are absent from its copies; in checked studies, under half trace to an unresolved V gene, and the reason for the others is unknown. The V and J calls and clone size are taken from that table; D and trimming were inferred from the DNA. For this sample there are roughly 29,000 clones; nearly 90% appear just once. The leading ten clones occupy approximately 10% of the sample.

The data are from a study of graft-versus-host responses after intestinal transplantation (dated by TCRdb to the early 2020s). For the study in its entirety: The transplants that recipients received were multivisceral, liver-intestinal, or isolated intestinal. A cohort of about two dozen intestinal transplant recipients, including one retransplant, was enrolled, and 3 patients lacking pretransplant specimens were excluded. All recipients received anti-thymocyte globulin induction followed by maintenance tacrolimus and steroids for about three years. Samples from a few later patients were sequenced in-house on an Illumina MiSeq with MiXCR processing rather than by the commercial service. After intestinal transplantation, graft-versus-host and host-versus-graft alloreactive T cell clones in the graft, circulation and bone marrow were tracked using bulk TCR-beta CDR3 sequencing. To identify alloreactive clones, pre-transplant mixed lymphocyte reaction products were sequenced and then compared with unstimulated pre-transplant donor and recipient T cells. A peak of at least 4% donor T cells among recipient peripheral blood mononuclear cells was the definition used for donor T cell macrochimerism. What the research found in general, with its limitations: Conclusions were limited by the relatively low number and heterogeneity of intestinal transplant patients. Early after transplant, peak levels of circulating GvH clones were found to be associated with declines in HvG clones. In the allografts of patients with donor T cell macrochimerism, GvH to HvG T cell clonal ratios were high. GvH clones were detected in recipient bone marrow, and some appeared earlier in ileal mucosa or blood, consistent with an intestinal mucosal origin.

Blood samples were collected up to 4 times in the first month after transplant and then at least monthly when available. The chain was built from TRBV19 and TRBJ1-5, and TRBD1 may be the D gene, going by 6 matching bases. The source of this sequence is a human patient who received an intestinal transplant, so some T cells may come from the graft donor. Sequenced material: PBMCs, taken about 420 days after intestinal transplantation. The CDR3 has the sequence CASSIVSGRGNQPQHF. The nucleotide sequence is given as TGTGCCAGTAGTATAGTTTCGGGAAGGGGGAATCAGCCCCAGCATTTT.